This T cell receptor (beta chain) was observed in a study of cytomegalovirus exposure and HLA in healthy donors. PCR primers comprised 60 Vbeta and 13 Jbeta primers. Profiled with immunoSEQ multiplex PCR; TCRdb holds only in-frame clones, not every one. The sample yields roughly 120,000 clones, around three quarters seen once. V was pared by 1 base and J by 0 bases, with 9 bases between. The CDR3 sequence is 16 residues long. Per germline, CDR1 SEHNR and CDR2 FQNEAQ (reference sequence). Whole-study results and caveats: It is likely that the observed cluster of highly shared sequence variants was a sequencing artifact. Later analysis identified a missense DCLRE1C variant that was linked to TCR beta V- and J-gene trimming. TCR beta chains numbering 164 were designated cytomegalovirus-associated.

Remarks on this clone: Its antigen is currently unknown.

The material sequenced was PBMCs. This clonotype was obtained from a man aged 50 or older in good health and CMV-seropositive. The gene calls are TRBV7-9 and TRBJ1-4; tentative D call: TRBD1 (5 bases). The chain's CDR3 is CASSLGRGATNEKLFF. The CDR3 DNA reads as TGTGCCAGCAGCTTAGGTCGGGGGGCAACTAATGAAAAACTGTTTTTT. The whole variable domain, filled in from reference TRBV7-9 and TRBJ1-4, reads DTGVSQNPRHKITKRGQNVTFRCDPISEHNRLYWYRQTLGQGPEFLTYFQNEAQLEKSRLLSDRFSAERPKGSFSTLEIQRTEQGDSAMYLCASSLGRGATNEKLFFGSGTQLSVL.